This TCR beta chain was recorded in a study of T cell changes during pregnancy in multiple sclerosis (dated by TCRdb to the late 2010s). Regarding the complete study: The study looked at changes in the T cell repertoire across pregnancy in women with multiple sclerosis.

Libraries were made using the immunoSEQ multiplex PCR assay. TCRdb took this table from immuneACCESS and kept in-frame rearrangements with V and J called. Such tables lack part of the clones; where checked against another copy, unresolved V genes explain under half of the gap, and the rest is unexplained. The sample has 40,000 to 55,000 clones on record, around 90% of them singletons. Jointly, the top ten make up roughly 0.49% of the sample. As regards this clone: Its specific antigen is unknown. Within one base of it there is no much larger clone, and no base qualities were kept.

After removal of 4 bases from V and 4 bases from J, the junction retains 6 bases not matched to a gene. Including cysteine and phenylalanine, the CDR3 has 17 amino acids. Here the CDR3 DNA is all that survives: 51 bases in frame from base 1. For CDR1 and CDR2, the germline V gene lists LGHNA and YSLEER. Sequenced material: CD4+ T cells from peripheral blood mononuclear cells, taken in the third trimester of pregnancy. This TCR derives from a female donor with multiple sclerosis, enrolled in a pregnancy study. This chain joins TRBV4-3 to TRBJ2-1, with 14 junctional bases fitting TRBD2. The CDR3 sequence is CASSPQGTSGSYNEQFF. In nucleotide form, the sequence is TGCGCCAGCAGCCCCCAGGGGACTAGCGGGAGTTACAATGAGCAGTTCTTC.